This TCR beta chain is from a study of shared clonotypes between healthy human individuals. Method: immunoSEQ multiplex PCR; TCRdb's copy keeps in-frame clones and lacks some. Here the sample spans more than 450,000 clones, roughly 78% being singletons. Per the germline V gene, CDR1 is SNHLY and CDR2 is FYNNEI. The CDR3 is 15 residues long. V was pared by 2 bases and J by 4 bases, with 11 bases between. The TCR originated in a woman in her forties in good health. Some clones in this sample may be carry-over from other donors' samples. The sample comprised PBMCs. The rearrangement joins TRBV2 to TRBJ2-2; D might be TRBD1 or TRBD2, each matching 5 bases. The CDR3 reads CASSEQGGGTGELFF. Written as DNA, the CDR3 is TGTGCCAGCAGTGAACAGGGTGGGGGCACCGGGGAGCTGTTTTTT.